This T cell receptor beta chain was recovered during a study of shared clonotypes between healthy human individuals. For the study at large: The cohort had a couple of women and three men, ages 18 to 49. Each donor contributed plates that comprised three CD4 naive, three CD4 memory, two CD8 naive and one CD8 memory. General study findings and limits: In four donors, about 5% of naive CD4 clonotypes appeared in common.

Method: immunoSEQ multiplex PCR; TCRdb's copy keeps in-frame clones and lacks some. The sample has about 2,500,000 clones, around nine tenths seen once. There were no recent acute infections or vaccinations among the donors, who were healthy HIV-negative adults. Points on this clone: Antigen specificity is unknown.

The sample taken for sequencing was naive CD4+ T cells sorted from blood. Subset specified: CD45RA+ positively selected. This receptor was obtained from a young man in good health.

The CDR3 here is CASSRGTGINEKLFF. CDR3 coding DNA: TGTGCCAGCAGTCGGGGGACAGGGATTAATGAAAAACTGTTTTTT. The chain couples TRBV6-5 to TRBJ1-4; TRBD1 aligns across 9 bases. This CDR3 spans 15 amino acids. CDR1 and CDR2 (germline): MNHEY, SVGAGI. After removal of 5 bases from V and 4 bases from J, the junction contained 5 bases not matched to a gene.